This T cell receptor (beta chain) is drawn from a study of shared clonotypes between healthy human individuals. Study-level results: Non-shared clonotypes displayed generation probabilities falling below those of clonotypes present in all four donors.

As defined, naive CD8 cells were CD45RO-negative and positively selected for CCR7, with terminally differentiated effector memory CD45RA+ cells excluded. A word on this clone: The target antigen is unknown.

The CDR3 extends over 16 amino acids. Trimming cost V 0 bases and J 1 base, with 16 bases left between them. CDR1 SQVTM and CDR2 ANQGSEA come from the germline V gene. Repertoires were generated with immunoSEQ multiplex PCR, while TCRdb's copy carries only in-frame clones and drops some. Of around 2.1 million clones in the sample, more than 85% were seen once. The source is a young man in good health. Some clones in this sample may be carry-over from other donors' samples. Sequencing used naive CD8+ T cells from PBMCs. V is TRBV29-1 and J is TRBJ2-7; maybe TRBD1 (6 bases). CDR3 region: CSVEDRGRTQSYEQYF. The CDR3 DNA sequence: TGCAGCGTTGAAGACAGGGGACGCACTCAATCCTACGAGCAGTACTTC.